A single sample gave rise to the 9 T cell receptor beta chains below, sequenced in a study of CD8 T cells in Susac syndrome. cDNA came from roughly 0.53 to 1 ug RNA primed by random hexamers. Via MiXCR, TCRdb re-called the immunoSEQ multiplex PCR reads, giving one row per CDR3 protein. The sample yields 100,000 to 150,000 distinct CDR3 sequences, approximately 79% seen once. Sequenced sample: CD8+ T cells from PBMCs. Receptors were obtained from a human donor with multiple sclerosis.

CDR3 region: CASSSVTGNTEAFF. CDR3 nucleotides: TGTGCCAGCAGCTCAGTTACAGGGAACACTGAAGCTTTCTTT. The chain is built from TRBV7-8 and TRBJ1-1, with D possibly being TRBD1 (5 bases). V lost 4 bases and J lost 1, with 10 bases in between. CDR1 is SGHVS, CDR2 FQNEAQ, per germline. This CDR3 comprises 14 residues. Full variable domain (outside the CDR3, taken from reference TRBV7-8 and TRBJ1-1): GAGVSQSPRYKVAKRGQDVALRCDPISGHVSLFWYQQALGQGPEFLTYFQNEAQLDKSGLPSDRFFAERPEGSVSTLKIQRTQQEDSAVYLCASSSVTGNTEAFFGQGTRLTVV.

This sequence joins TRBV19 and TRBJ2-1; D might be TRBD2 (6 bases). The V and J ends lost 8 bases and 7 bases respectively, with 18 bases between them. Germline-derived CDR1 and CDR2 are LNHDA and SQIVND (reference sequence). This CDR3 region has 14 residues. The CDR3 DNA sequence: TGTGCCAGTGACCCGGGAGCCCAAGGGAATGAGCAGTTCTTC. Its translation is CASDPGAQGNEQFF.

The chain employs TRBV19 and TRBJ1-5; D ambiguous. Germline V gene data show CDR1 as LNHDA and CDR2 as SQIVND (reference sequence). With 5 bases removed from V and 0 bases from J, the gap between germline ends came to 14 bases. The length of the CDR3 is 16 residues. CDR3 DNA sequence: TGTGCCAGTAGTCCCCGTGGCCGGCTTAGCAATCAGCCCCAGCATTTT. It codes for CASSPRGRLSNQPQHF.

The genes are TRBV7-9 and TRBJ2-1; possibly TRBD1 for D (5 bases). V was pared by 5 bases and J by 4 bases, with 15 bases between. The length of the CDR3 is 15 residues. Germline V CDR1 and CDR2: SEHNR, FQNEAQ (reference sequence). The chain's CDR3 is CASSTVTTEYNEQFF. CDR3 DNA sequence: TGTGCCAGCAGCACCGTAACGACAGAATACAATGAGCAGTTCTTC.

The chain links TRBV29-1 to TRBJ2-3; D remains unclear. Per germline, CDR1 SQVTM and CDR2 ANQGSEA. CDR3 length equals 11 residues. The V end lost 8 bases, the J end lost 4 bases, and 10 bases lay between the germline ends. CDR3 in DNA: TGCAGCCTTAAATTACCAGATACGCAGTATTTT. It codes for CSLKLPDTQYF.

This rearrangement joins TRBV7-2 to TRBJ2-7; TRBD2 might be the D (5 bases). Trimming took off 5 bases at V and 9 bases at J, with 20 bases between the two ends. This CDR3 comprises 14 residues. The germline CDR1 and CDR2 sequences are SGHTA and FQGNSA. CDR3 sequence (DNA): TGTGCCAGCAGCGCCCGGGCCGGGGATGGTGGGCAGTACGTC. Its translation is CASSARAGDGGQYV.

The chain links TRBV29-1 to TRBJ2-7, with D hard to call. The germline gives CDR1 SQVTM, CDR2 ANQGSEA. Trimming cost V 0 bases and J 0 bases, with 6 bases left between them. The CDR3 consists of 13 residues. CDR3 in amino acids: CSVEDLHSYEQYF. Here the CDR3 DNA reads TGCAGCGTTGAAGATCTACACTCCTACGAGCAGTACTTC.

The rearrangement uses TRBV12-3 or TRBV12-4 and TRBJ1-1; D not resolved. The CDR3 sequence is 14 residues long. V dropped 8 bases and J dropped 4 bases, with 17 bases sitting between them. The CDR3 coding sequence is TGTGCCAGCGTATCACAACGGGGTGGCACTGAAGCTTTCTTT. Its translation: CASVSQRGGTEAFF.

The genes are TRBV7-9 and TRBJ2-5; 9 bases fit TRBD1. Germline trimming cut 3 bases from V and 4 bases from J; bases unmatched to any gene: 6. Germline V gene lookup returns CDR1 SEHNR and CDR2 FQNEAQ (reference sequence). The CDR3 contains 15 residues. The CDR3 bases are TGTGCCAGCAGCTTCCTTGAGGACAGGGGAGAGACCCAGTACTTC. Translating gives CASSFLEDRGETQYF. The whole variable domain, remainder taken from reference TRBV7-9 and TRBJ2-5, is DTGVSQNPRHKITKRGQNVTFRCDPISEHNRLYWYRQTLGQGPEFLTYFQNEAQLEKSRLLSDRFSAERPKGSFSTLEIQRTEQGDSAMYLCASSFLEDRGETQYFGPGTRLLVL.